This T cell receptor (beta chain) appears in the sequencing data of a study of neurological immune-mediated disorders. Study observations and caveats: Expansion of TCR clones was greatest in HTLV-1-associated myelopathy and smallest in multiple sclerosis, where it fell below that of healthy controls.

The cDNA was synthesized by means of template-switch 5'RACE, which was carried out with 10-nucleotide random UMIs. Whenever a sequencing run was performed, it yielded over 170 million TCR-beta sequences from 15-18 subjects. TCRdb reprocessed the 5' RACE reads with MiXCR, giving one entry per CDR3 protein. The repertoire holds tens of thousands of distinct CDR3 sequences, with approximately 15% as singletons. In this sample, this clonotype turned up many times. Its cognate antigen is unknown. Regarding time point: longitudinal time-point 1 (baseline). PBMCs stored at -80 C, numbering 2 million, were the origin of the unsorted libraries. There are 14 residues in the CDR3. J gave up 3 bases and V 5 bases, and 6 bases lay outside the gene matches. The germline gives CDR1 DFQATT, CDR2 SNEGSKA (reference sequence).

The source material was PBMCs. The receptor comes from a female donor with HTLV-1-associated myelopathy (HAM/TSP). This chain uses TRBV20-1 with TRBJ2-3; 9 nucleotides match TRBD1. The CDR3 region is CSADRDRETDTQYF. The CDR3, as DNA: TGCAGTGCTGACCGGGACAGGGAGACAGATACGCAGTATTTT.